This TCR beta chain is drawn from a study of response to subunit inactivated influenza vaccine. Whole-study findings and limits: Each seasonal influenza vaccination, the authors suggested, recruits few new T cells.

As for this clonotype: What it binds is unknown.

TCRdb used MiXCR to reprocess the RT-PCR reads, holding one entry per CDR3 protein. In the table there are about 570,000 distinct CDR3 sequences, approximately 11% of which are singletons. Trimming stripped 6 bases from V and 6 bases from J, with 24 bases between. Germline assignment: CDR1 SGHRS and CDR2 YFSETQ. The CDR3 covers 17 residues. These same data were also listed under a study on T cells expressing NK-cell markers. That work contributes: UMI-tagged 5'RACE template switching yielded the TCR beta cDNA. The TCR beta repertoires originated in sorted CD3+CD56+NKG2C+, CD3+CD56+NKG2C- and CD3+CD56-NKG2C+ T cells. Dominant NKG2C+ clonotypes were found to form roughly 1.0-7.5% of CD8+ T cells in over 5 donors. The same clonotypes also predominated in the CD3+CD56-NKG2C+ fraction of several donors.

This TCR came from a man aged 50 to 59 who received an inactivated influenza vaccine. The rearrangement joins TRBV5-1 to TRBJ2-2, with D perhaps TRBD1 (7 bases). Source: PBMCs from blood, taken on the day of vaccination. The CDR3 protein is CASKTQPAGGLPGELFF. For the CDR3, the DNA is TGCGCCAGCAAGACTCAACCGGCAGGGGGGCTACCCGGGGAGCTGTTTTTT.